The sequence of this T cell receptor beta chain was determined in a study of blood T cell repertoires in COVID-19. Across the whole study: Acute and convalescent COVID-19 samples came from the United States, Italy and Spain. From T cells, B-cell-depleted T cells, or PBMCs came the material, which was cDNA or gDNA.

Original analysis: Amplification with reference gene primers provided the estimates of nucleated cell counts. Using immunoSEQ multiplex PCR, the repertoire was profiled, and TCRdb retains in-frame clones only, with some absent. V and J calls and clone size are copied from that table; D and trimming were computed from the DNA. Of approximately 100,000 clones listed, roughly 84% are singletons. CDR1 MNHEY and CDR2 SMNVEV come from the germline V gene (reference sequence). This CDR3 is 15 amino acids long. Germline trimming cut 5 bases from V and 4 bases from J; bases unmatched to any gene: 8. The sequence was collected from a human donor in a cohort sampled during active COVID-19. Sequenced input: peripheral blood. The chain is built from TRBV27 and TRBJ1-5; 7 positions agree with TRBD1. CDR3 nucleotides: TGTGCCAGCAGTCGAAGGGACAGTGGAAATCAGCCCCAGCATTTT. Translated: CASSRRDSGNQPQHF.